The sequence of this T cell receptor beta chain was determined in a study of early T cells in non-severe SARS-CoV-2 infection. Study as a whole: Unpaired chains resulted from sequencing bulk RNA of unsorted whole blood.

Individual cDNA molecules carried attached unique molecular identifiers. TCRdb re-derived calls from the 5' RACE reads in MiXCR, one entry per CDR3 protein. This sample has 20,000 to 25,000 distinct CDR3 sequences, with roughly 4.1% found just once. The CDR3 loop spans 16 amino acids. Germline lookup yields CDR1 DFQATT and CDR2 SNEGSKA (reference sequence). V was shortened by 0 bases and J by 2 bases, with 15 bases between the two germline ends. In its sample, this clonotype was seen many times. The chain carries TRBV20-1 and TRBJ2-3; perhaps TRBD2 as D (5 bases). The material sequenced was whole blood. This receptor was identified in an adult who was a healthcare worker with PCR-confirmed SARS-CoV-2 infection or an uninfected control (not recorded which). The CDR3 bases are TGCAGTGCTAGAGATCAATTTAGCGCCTACACAGATACGCAGTATTTT. Its protein is CSARDQFSAYTDTQYF.